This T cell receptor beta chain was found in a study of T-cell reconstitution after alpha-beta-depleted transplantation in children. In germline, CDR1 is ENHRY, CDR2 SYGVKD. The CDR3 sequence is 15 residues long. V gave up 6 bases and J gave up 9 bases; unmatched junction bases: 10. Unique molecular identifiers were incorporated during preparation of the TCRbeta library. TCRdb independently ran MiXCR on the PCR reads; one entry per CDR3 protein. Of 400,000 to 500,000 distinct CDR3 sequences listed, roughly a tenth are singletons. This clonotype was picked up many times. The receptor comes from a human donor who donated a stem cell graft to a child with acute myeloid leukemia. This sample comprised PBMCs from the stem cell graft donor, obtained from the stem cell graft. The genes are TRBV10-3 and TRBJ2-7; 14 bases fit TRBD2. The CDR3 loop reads CAISKGLAGDGRQYF. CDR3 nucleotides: TGTGCCATCAGCAAGGGACTAGCGGGAGACGGGAGGCAGTACTTC.